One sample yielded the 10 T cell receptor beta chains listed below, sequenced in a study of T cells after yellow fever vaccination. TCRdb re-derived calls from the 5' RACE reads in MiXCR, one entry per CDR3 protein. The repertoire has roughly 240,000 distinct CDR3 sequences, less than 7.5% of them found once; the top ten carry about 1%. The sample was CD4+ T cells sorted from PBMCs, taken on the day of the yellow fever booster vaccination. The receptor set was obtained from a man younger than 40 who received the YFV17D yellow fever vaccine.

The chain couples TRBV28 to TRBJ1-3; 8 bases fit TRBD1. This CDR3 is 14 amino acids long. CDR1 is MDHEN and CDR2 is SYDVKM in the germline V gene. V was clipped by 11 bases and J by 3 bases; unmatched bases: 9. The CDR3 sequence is CAARTGSDGNTIYF. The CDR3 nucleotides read TGTGCCGCGAGGACAGGGTCTGATGGAAACACCATATATTTT. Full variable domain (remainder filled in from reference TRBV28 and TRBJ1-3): DVKVTQSSRYLVKRTGEKVFLECVQDMDHENMFWYRQDPGLGLRLIYFSYDVKMKEKGDIPEGYSVSREKKERFSLILESASTNQTSMYLCAARTGSDGNTIYFGEGSWLTVV.

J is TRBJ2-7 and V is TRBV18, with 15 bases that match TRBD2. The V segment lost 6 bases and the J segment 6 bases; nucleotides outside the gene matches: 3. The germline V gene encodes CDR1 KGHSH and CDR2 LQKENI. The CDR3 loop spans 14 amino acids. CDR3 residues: CASSVGLAGGEQYF. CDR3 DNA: TGTGCCAGCTCCGTGGGACTAGCGGGAGGCGAGCAGTACTTC.

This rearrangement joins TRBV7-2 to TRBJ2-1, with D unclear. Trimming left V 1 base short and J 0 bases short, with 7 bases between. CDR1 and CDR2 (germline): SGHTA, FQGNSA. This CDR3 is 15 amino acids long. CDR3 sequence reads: CASSLGWSSYNEQFF. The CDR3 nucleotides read TGTGCCAGCAGCTTAGGCTGGAGCTCCTACAATGAGCAGTTCTTC.

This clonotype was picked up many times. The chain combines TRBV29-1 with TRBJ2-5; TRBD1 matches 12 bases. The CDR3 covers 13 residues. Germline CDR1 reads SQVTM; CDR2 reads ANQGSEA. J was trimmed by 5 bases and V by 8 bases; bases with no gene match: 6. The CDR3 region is CSIWDRGPETQYF. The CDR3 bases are TGCAGCATTTGGGACAGGGGGCCGGAGACCCAGTACTTC.

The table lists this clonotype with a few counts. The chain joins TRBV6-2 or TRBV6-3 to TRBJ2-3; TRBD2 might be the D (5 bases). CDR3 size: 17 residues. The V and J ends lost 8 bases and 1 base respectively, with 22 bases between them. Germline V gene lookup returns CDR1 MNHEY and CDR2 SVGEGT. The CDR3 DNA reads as TGTGCCAGCGCCTCTGTTTTGGGCGGGCCTCGCACAGATACGCAGTATTTT. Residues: CASASVLGGPRTDTQYF.

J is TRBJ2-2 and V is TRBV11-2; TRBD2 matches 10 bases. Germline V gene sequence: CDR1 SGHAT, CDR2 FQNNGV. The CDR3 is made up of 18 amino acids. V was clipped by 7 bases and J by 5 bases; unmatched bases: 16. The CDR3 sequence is CASKRGGVAGGGTGELFF. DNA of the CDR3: TGTGCCAGCAAGCGGGGGGGCGTAGCGGGAGGAGGGACCGGGGAGCTGTTTTTT.

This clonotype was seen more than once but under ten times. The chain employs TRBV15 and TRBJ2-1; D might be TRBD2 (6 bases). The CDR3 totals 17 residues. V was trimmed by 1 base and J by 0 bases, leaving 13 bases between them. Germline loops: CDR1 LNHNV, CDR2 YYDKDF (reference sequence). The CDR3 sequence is CATSRGRAGSSYNEQFF. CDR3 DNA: TGTGCCACCAGCAGAGGACGGGCCGGGAGCTCCTACAATGAGCAGTTCTTC.

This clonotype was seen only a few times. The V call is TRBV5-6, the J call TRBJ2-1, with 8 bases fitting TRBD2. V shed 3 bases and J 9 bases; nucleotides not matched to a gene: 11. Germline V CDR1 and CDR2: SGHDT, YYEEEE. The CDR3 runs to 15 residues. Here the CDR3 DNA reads TGTGCCAGCAGCTGGGGGAGCGGGAGAAATGGTGAGCAGTTCTTC. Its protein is CASSWGSGRNGEQFF.

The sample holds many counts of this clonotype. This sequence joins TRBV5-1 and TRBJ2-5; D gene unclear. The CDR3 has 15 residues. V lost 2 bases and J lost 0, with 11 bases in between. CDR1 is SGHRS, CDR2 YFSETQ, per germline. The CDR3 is CASSFAGVNQETQYF. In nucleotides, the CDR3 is TGCGCCAGCAGCTTCGCAGGCGTGAACCAAGAGACCCAGTACTTC.

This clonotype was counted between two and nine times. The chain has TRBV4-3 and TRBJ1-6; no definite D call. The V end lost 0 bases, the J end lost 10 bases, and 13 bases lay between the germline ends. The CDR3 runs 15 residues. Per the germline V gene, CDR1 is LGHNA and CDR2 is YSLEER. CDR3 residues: CASSQDPPVGSPLHF. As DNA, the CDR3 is TGCGCCAGCAGCCAAGACCCCCCGGTCGGGTCACCCCTCCACTTT.